The 9 T cell receptor beta chains reported below all come from one sample, sequenced in a study of cytomegalovirus exposure and HLA in healthy donors. Both 60 Vbeta primers and 13 Jbeta primers went into the PCR. TCRdb's copy holds only in-frame clones and misses some; the assay was immunoSEQ multiplex PCR. Among about 43,000 clones, less than 75% were seen once, and the ten largest hold about 11%. Input material: PBMCs. These receptors all stem from a man between 60 and 75 years old in good health and CMV-seropositive.

J is TRBJ2-7 and V is TRBV13; possibly TRBD2 for D (5 bases). V was cut by 2 bases and J by 7 bases, with 6 bases left in between. The CDR3 is 11 residues long. The V gene's germline CDR1 is PRHDT and CDR2 FYEKMQ (reference sequence). The CDR3 DNA follows: TGTGCCAGCAGCTTAAGGAGGGAGCAGTACTTC. Translated, it gives CASSLRREQYF.

This chain links TRBV19 with TRBJ2-3, with 9 bases aligning to TRBD2. The CDR3 extends over 16 amino acids. The V gene's germline CDR1 is LNHDA and CDR2 SQIVND (reference sequence). Trimming at V came to 10 bases and at J to 6 bases, leaving 17 bases not matched to a gene. The DNA for the CDR3 is TGTGCCACCCGTAGTAGCCCAGCGGGAGGTGGGGATACGCAGTATTTT. Translating gives CATRSSPAGGGDTQYF.

This clone was found a few times. V gene TRBV7-2 combines with J gene TRBJ2-3, with D possibly matching TRBD2 (8 bases). Germline CDR1 is SGHTA and CDR2 is FQGNSA. V was clipped by 1 base and J by 1 base, with 21 bases between them. This CDR3 is 19 amino acids long. CDR3 DNA: TGTGCCAGCAGCTTAGTGACAGGGCTGTCAGCGGGAGGCACAGATACGCAGTATTTT. It yields the protein CASSLVTGLSAGGTDTQYF.

This sequence joins TRBV5-4 and TRBJ2-7, with TRBD2 as a possible D gene (5 bases). V was trimmed by 2 bases and J by 6 bases, leaving 18 bases between them. This CDR3 contains 15 residues. The germline CDR1 and CDR2 sequences are SGHNT and YYREEE (reference sequence). The CDR3 protein is CASSFPGGGPGEQYF. For the CDR3, the DNA is TGTGCCAGCAGCTTCCCCGGCGGAGGCCCGGGCGAGCAGTACTTC.

V is TRBV7-2 and J is TRBJ1-2, with a weak D call TRBD1 (6 bases). The CDR3 length is 15 residues. Trimming left V 11 bases short and J 4 bases short, with 23 bases between. Germline lookup yields CDR1 SGHTA and CDR2 FQGNSA. The CDR3 spells CAADTGTLFGYGYTF. CDR3 DNA: TGTGCCGCAGACACCGGGACACTTTTTGGCTATGGCTACACCTTC.

The rearrangement uses TRBV6-5 and TRBJ2-5; TRBD1 might be the D (6 bases). The V end lost 8 bases, the J end lost 4 bases, and 14 bases lay between the germline ends. The CDR3 has 13 amino acids. Germline CDR1 is MNHEY and CDR2 is SVGAGI. The CDR3 loop reads CASCSTGRETQYF. DNA for the CDR3: TGTGCCAGCTGCTCGACAGGAAGAGAGACCCAGTACTTC.

The chain carries TRBV2 and TRBJ2-7, with 11 bases matching TRBD2. Trimming removed 3 bases from V and 4 bases from J; junction bases left unmatched: 8. Germline V gives CDR1 SNHLY, CDR2 FYNNEI. There are 16 residues in the CDR3. CDR3 bases: TGTGCCAGCAGTGATCCGGGACTAGCGGAAAAATACGAGCAGTACTTC. As protein: CASSDPGLAEKYEQYF.

The chain couples TRBV5-1 to TRBJ2-1, with 9 bases fitting TRBD2. The CDR3 sequence is 15 residues long. V was pared by 0 bases and J by 7 bases, with 5 bases of the junction left unmatched. In germline, CDR1 is SGHRS, CDR2 YFSETQ. This chain's CDR3 is CASSLGREGRNEQFF. In nucleotides, the CDR3 is TGCGCCAGCAGCTTGGGGCGGGAGGGGAGGAATGAGCAGTTCTTC. Looking up the rest from reference TRBV5-1 and TRBJ2-1 gives the full variable domain: KAGVTQTPRYLIKTRGQQVTLSCSPISGHRSVSWYQQTPGQGLQFLFEYFSETQRNKGNFPGRFSGRQFSNSRSEMNVSTLELGDSALYLCASSLGREGRNEQFFGPGTRLTVL.

The J gene is TRBJ2-2, the V gene TRBV25-1, with unresolved D. Germline CDR1 and CDR2: MGHDK and SYGVNS. The CDR3 length is 14 residues. Trimming took 3 bases from V and 3 from J, leaving 8 bases between them. CDR3 sequence reads: CASSEAGYTGELFF. The CDR3 DNA is TGTGCCAGCAGTGAGGCTGGTTACACCGGGGAGCTGTTTTTT.